The 29 T cell receptor beta chains reported below all come from one sample, sequenced in a study of type 1 regulatory T cells. Points from the study as a whole: Tr1 cells had a more restricted TCR repertoire than non-Tr1 cells.

These receptors have no known antigen. MiXCR, run by TCRdb on the reads, gives a single entry per CDR3 protein. The sample lists about 71,000 distinct CDR3 sequences; less than 25% were seen once. The source material was cultured type 1 regulatory T (Tr1) cells, either the whole culture or a sorted fraction (not recorded which). The receptors originated from a human donor in good health.

Here the CDR3 reads CASSPDRGRGEQYF. The CDR3, as DNA: TGTGCCAGCAGTCCGGACAGGGGGCGCGGCGAGCAGTACTTC. V gene TRBV27 combines with J gene TRBJ2-7, with TRBD1 identical over 11 bases. In germline, CDR1 is MNHEY, CDR2 SMNVEV (reference sequence). V was pared by 5 bases and J by 6 bases, with 6 bases of the junction left unmatched. This CDR3 region has 14 residues.

This clonotype was detected only a few times. The junction shows a germline mismatch at one end, possibly a read error. The V and J genes are TRBV5-1 and TRBJ1-2; D may be TRBD1 (5 bases). CDR1 and CDR2 from the germline V gene are SGHRS and YFSETQ. The CDR3 extends over 14 amino acids. The CDR3 DNA is TGCGCCAACAGCTTCGGGGACTCGTCGAATGGCTACACCTTC. Translated: CANSFGDSSNGYTF.

The chain is built from TRBV5-1 and TRBJ2-1; the D is unclear. The CDR3 runs to 13 residues. Trimming took 0 bases from V and 9 from J, leaving 10 bases between them. Germline CDR1 SGHRS, CDR2 YFSETQ. For the CDR3, the DNA is TGCGCCAGCAGCTTGGCCGAGGTCGGTGAGCAGTTCTTC. It encodes CASSLAEVGEQFF.

The chain links TRBV20-1 to TRBJ2-1, with 10 nucleotides matching TRBD2. V shed 0 bases and J 10 bases; nucleotides not matched to a gene: 15. The germline gives CDR1 DFQATT, CDR2 SNEGSKA (reference sequence). CDR3 length equals 17 residues. DNA for the CDR3: TGCAGTGCTAGAGATCTAGGGCTAGCGGGAGCCCCGAGGGAGCAGTTCTTC. This translates into CSARDLGLAGAPREQFF.

Comment on this clonotype: At one end the junction does not follow the germline gene, possibly because of a read error. The V gene is TRBV12-3 or TRBV12-4, the J gene TRBJ1-6; D unresolved. CDR3 length equals 12 residues. CDR3 sequence: CAGSFHNSPLHF. The CDR3 DNA sequence: TGTGCCGGCAGCTTTCACAATTCACCCCTCCACTTT.

The J gene is TRBJ2-5, the V gene TRBV12-3 or TRBV12-4; weak D call: TRBD2 (5 bases). V was cut by 10 bases and J by 1 base, with 16 bases left in between. The CDR3 totals 14 residues. The CDR3 DNA is TGTGCCAACAGACTCAGCGGCTTCCAAGAGACCCAGTACTTC. Its translation is CANRLSGFQETQYF.

There are a few counts of this clonotype. This sequence joins TRBV6-5 and TRBJ2-3; D remains ambiguous. V was clipped by 6 bases and J by 5 bases, with 18 bases between them. The CDR3 totals 15 residues. Germline CDR1 reads MNHEY; CDR2 reads SVGAGI. The DNA for the CDR3 is TGTGCCAGCAGCTCCCAGCCTCCAATACGAGATACGCAGTATTTT. Encoded protein: CASSSQPPIRDTQYF.

This clonotype has a handful of counts. V is TRBV5-1 and J is TRBJ2-5, with 8 bases fitting TRBD2. From germline, CDR1 is SGHRS and CDR2 YFSETQ. Trimming cost V 1 base and J 1 base; bases outside gene matches: 6. This CDR3 is 16 amino acids long. Here the CDR3 reads CASSLLTSGLQETQYF. The CDR3 coding sequence is TGCGCCAGCAGCTTGTTAACTAGCGGACTCCAAGAGACCCAGTACTTC.

The chain recombines TRBV6-2 or TRBV6-3 with TRBJ2-3; D ambiguous. The V gene's germline CDR1 is MNHEY and CDR2 SVGEGT. The length of the CDR3 is 14 residues. Deletions cut 7 bases from V and 2 bases from J, with 13 bases between. Here the CDR3 reads CASTRGTFTDTQYF. CDR3 coding DNA: TGTGCCAGCACTAGAGGAACCTTCACAGATACGCAGTATTTT.

The CDR3 bases are TGCGCCAGCAGTAGCCTAGCCGGCTACGAGCAGTACTTC. Encoded protein: CASSSLAGYEQYF. This sequence joins TRBV5-1 and TRBJ2-7; D is perhaps TRBD2 (5 bases). The germline CDR1 and CDR2 sequences are SGHRS and YFSETQ. V lost 5 bases and J 3 bases, leaving 12 bases between the germline ends. CDR3 length: 13 residues. Drawing the rest from reference TRBV5-1 and TRBJ2-7, the complete variable domain is KAGVTQTPRYLIKTRGQQVTLSCSPISGHRSVSWYQQTPGQGLQFLFEYFSETQRNKGNFPGRFSGRQFSNSRSEMNVSTLELGDSALYLCASSSLAGYEQYFGPGTRLTVT.

Note on this clonotype: The junction shows a germline mismatch at one end, possibly a read error. The rearrangement links TRBV5-1 to TRBJ2-7; D tentatively reads TRBD1 or TRBD2 (5 bases each). Germline lookup yields CDR1 SGHRS and CDR2 YFSETQ. This CDR3 spans 14 amino acids. This CDR3 reads CASGGTGRAREQCF. Here the CDR3 DNA reads TGCGCCAGCGGAGGAACGGGCAGGGCCAGGGAGCAGTGCTTC. The full variable domain, rest sourced from reference TRBV5-1 and TRBJ2-7, is KAGVTQTPRYLIKTRGQQVTLSCSPISGHRSVSWYQQTPGQGLQFLFEYFSETQRNKGNFPGRFSGRQFSNSRSEMNVSTLELGDSALYLCASGGTGRAREQCFGPGTRLTVT.

This chain links TRBV19 with TRBJ2-1; no firm D call. The CDR3 totals 12 residues. CDR1 and CDR2 from the germline V gene are LNHDA and SQIVND (reference sequence). The V and J ends lost 3 bases and 6 bases respectively, with 6 bases between them. The CDR3 sequence is CASSIGANEQFF. The CDR3 coding sequence is TGTGCCAGTAGTATCGGAGCCAATGAGCAGTTCTTC.

Only a few counts were recorded for this clonotype. The V call is TRBV5-1, the J call TRBJ2-7; D possibly uses TRBD1 or TRBD2 (6 bases each). This CDR3 is 15 amino acids long. The germline V and J ends were trimmed by 0 bases and 5 bases, with 15 bases remaining between them. Looked up from germline, CDR1 is SGHRS and CDR2 is YFSETQ. The CDR3 DNA reads as TGCGCCAGCAGCTTGGGGGCGAGGGGGGTCGACGAGCAGTACTTC. Translating gives CASSLGARGVDEQYF.

The CDR3 region is CSARRGASANEQFF. CDR3 coding DNA: TGCAGTGCTAGAAGAGGGGCCTCAGCGAATGAGCAGTTCTTC. The rearrangement links TRBV20-1 to TRBJ2-1; either TRBD1 or TRBD2 may fit D (5 bases each). CDR3 length: 14 amino acids. Trimming shortened V by 2 bases and J by 7 bases, and 15 bases separated the two germline ends. From germline, CDR1 is DFQATT and CDR2 SNEGSKA (reference sequence).

The V call is TRBV20-1, the J call TRBJ2-1; D remains unclear. Germline V gene sequence: CDR1 DFQATT, CDR2 SNEGSKA (reference sequence). V was clipped by 5 bases and J by 5 bases, with 4 bases between them. The CDR3 is 10 amino acids. The CDR3 DNA follows: TGCAGTGCTCTCCACAATGAGCAGTTCTTC. Amino acid sequence: CSALHNEQFF.

This rearrangement joins TRBV19 to TRBJ2-7, with D maybe TRBD2 (6 bases). The V gene's germline CDR1 is LNHDA and CDR2 SQIVND (reference sequence). V gave up 4 bases and J gave up 2 bases, with 18 bases separating them. The CDR3 totals 16 residues. CDR3 nucleotides: TGTGCCAGTAGTACAATCGGGACTGGCGGAGCCTACGAGCAGTACTTC. The encoded protein is CASSTIGTGGAYEQYF.

The V call is TRBV28, the J call TRBJ1-2, with D unclear. The V end was cut by 2 bases, the J end by 2 bases, with 6 bases between. There are 13 residues in the CDR3. CDR1 is MDHEN and CDR2 is SYDVKM in the germline V gene. Here the CDR3 reads CASSLGVNYGYTF. In DNA form, the CDR3 reads TGTGCCAGCAGTTTAGGAGTCAACTATGGCTACACCTTC.

The sample holds a few counts of this clonotype. The chain has TRBV30 and TRBJ2-5, with D tentatively TRBD1 or TRBD2 (6 bases each). Germline V gene data show CDR1 as GTSNPN and CDR2 as SVGIG (reference sequence). V was shortened by 3 bases and J by 3 bases, with 11 bases between the two germline ends. The CDR3 has 13 amino acids. The CDR3 here is CAWREGGKETQYF. The DNA of the CDR3 is TGTGCCTGGAGGGAGGGGGGAAAAGAGACCCAGTACTTC.

This clonotype was picked up a small number of times. The V gene is TRBV28, the J gene TRBJ2-7, with 12 bases aligning to TRBD2. J was trimmed by 4 bases and V by 7 bases; bases with no gene match: 5. Per the germline V gene, CDR1 is MDHEN and CDR2 is SYDVKM. The CDR3 is 14 amino acids. This CDR3 reads CASKTSGSGYEQYF. The CDR3 nucleotides are TGTGCCAGCAAGACTAGCGGGAGTGGTTACGAGCAGTACTTC. Variable domain in full (rest from reference TRBV28 and TRBJ2-7): DVKVTQSSRYLVKRTGEKVFLECVQDMDHENMFWYRQDPGLGLRLIYFSYDVKMKEKGDIPEGYSVSREKKERFSLILESASTNQTSMYLCASKTSGSGYEQYFGPGTRLTVT.

A few counts support this clonotype. V gene TRBV18 combines with J gene TRBJ2-3; 7 nucleotides agree with TRBD2. The CDR3 contains 15 residues. V was pared by 3 bases and J by 6 bases, with 9 bases of the junction left unmatched. The V gene's germline CDR1 is KGHSH and CDR2 LQKENI. DNA for the CDR3: TGTGCCAGCTCACCGGGGCTAGCGGTGGGGGATACGCAGTATTTT. Encoded protein: CASSPGLAVGDTQYF. Using reference TRBV18 and TRBJ2-3 for the parts outside the CDR3, the full variable domain is NAGVMQNPRHLVRRRGQEARLRCSPMKGHSHVYWYRQLPEEGLKFMVYLQKENIIDESGMPKERFSAEFPKEGPSILRIQQVVRGDSAAYFCASSPGLAVGDTQYFGPGTRLTVL.

This clonotype was recorded many times. The chain joins TRBV12-3 or TRBV12-4 to TRBJ1-1; D possibly corresponds to TRBD1 (5 bases). Trimming took 2 bases from V and 4 from J, leaving 11 bases between them. This CDR3 has 14 amino acids. The CDR3 region is CASSLQGVSTEAFF. The CDR3 DNA is TGTGCCAGCAGTTTACAGGGAGTGAGCACTGAAGCTTTCTTT.

There are a few counts of this clonotype. The chain joins TRBV7-3 to TRBJ2-3; D tentatively reads TRBD1 or TRBD2 (5 bases each). Trimming pared 4 bases from V and 11 bases from J, leaving 10 bases between. Per the germline V gene, CDR1 is SGHTA and CDR2 is FQGTGA. There are 11 residues in the CDR3. Here the CDR3 DNA reads TGTGCCAGCAGCTCCGAGGGGAAGCAGTATTTT. Encoded protein: CASSSEGKQYF.

This clonotype came up a few times. The chain carries TRBV27 and TRBJ2-1, with TRBD2 identical over 12 bases. CDR3 size: 15 residues. The trim removed 1 base at V and 9 bases at J, leaving 4 bases unmatched. CDR1 MNHEY and CDR2 SMNVEV come from the germline V gene (reference sequence). Written as DNA, the CDR3 is TGTGCCAGCAGTTTATGGACTAGCGGGACAGCTGAGCAGTTCTTC. Translation: CASSLWTSGTAEQFF.

This sequence joins TRBV7-3 and TRBJ2-3, with 10 bases aligning to TRBD1. V shed 5 bases and J 6 bases; nucleotides not matched to a gene: 8. Germline values: CDR1 SGHTA, CDR2 FQGTGA. There are 15 residues in the CDR3. The CDR3 DNA follows: TGTGCCAGCAGCCACTCGGGACAGGGGAGGGATACGCAGTATTTT. This codes for CASSHSGQGRDTQYF.

The rearrangement links TRBV5-1 to TRBJ1-1, with 7 nucleotides matching TRBD1. CDR1 SGHRS and CDR2 YFSETQ come from the germline V gene. This CDR3 region has 15 residues. V trimming: 4 bases; J trimming: 4 bases; junction bases outside the gene matches: 10. CDR3 DNA sequence: TGCGCCAGCAGCCGGACAGGTGGAAGCGGCACTGAAGCTTTCTTT. Translation gives CASSRTGGSGTEAFF. The whole variable domain, remainder taken from reference TRBV5-1 and TRBJ1-1, is KAGVTQTPRYLIKTRGQQVTLSCSPISGHRSVSWYQQTPGQGLQFLFEYFSETQRNKGNFPGRFSGRQFSNSRSEMNVSTLELGDSALYLCASSRTGGSGTEAFFGQGTRLTVV.

This clonotype was seen at least ten times. This chain joins TRBV5-1 and TRBJ2-3, with a weak D call TRBD2 (5 bases). The V gene's germline CDR1 is SGHRS and CDR2 YFSETQ. V was cut by 4 bases and J by 6 bases, with 18 bases left in between. The CDR3 contains 15 residues. The CDR3 sequence is CASSPRTVPGDTQYF. The CDR3 DNA follows: TGCGCCAGCAGCCCCCGGACGGTACCGGGGGATACGCAGTATTTT.

The chain has TRBV20-1 and TRBJ2-3, with D tentatively TRBD1 or TRBD2 (5 bases each). CDR3 length equals 14 residues. The germline gives CDR1 DFQATT, CDR2 SNEGSKA (reference sequence). Between the trimmed V and J ends, which lost 5 bases and 1 base, there was a span of 13 bases. The CDR3 sequence: CSAPQLGGTDTQYF. In DNA form, the CDR3 reads TGCAGTGCTCCCCAACTAGGGGGCACAGATACGCAGTATTTT.

This clonotype was recorded a few times. The V call is TRBV5-1, the J call TRBJ1-1; 8 bases match TRBD1. The CDR3 spans 14 residues. From germline, CDR1 is SGHRS and CDR2 YFSETQ. The ends lost 5 bases at V and 7 bases at J; junction bases unmatched: 10. This CDR3 is CASSWAGGSGEAFF. The CDR3 DNA sequence: TGCGCCAGCAGTTGGGCAGGGGGCTCGGGTGAAGCTTTCTTT.

This clonotype was counted between two and nine times. The gene calls are TRBV6-1 and TRBJ1-5; D gene ambiguous. V was pared by 8 bases and J by 3 bases, with 8 bases between. The CDR3 loop spans 12 amino acids. CDR1 and CDR2 (germline): MNHNS, SASEGT. The CDR3 region has the DNA TGTGCCAGCCGCGAGGTCAATCAGCCCCAGCATTTT. This encodes CASREVNQPQHF.